The 21 T cell receptor beta chains below come from one sample, sequenced in a study of blood T cell repertoires in COVID-19. The protocol was immunoSEQ multiplex PCR, while the TCRdb copy is restricted to in-frame clones and leaves out a portion. In the table there are 80,000 to 130,000 clones, 80% to 90% of which are singletons. The material sequenced was PBMCs or T cells enriched from blood (not recorded which). The receptors derive from a woman aged 45-65 years who had recovered from COVID-19.

This chain connects TRBV10-3 to TRBJ2-1; TRBD2 agrees at 9 bases. V was pared by 0 bases and J by 0 bases, with 3 bases of the junction left unmatched. CDR1 and CDR2 (germline): ENHRY, SYGVKD. CDR3 length equals 17 residues. The CDR3 loop is CAISESASGTSYNEQFF. For the CDR3, the DNA is TGTGCCATCAGTGAGTCAGCTAGCGGGACCTCCTACAATGAGCAGTTCTTC.

The chain links TRBV28 to TRBJ1-4, with TRBD1 matching 8 bases. The CDR3 loop spans 15 amino acids. Trimming cost V 3 bases and J 12 bases; bases outside gene matches: 12. The germline CDR1 and CDR2 sequences are MDHEN and SYDVKM. CDR3 residues: CASSFGGQAGEELFF. The CDR3 DNA reads as TGTGCCAGCAGTTTCGGGGGACAGGCGGGGGAAGAACTGTTTTTT.

This sequence joins TRBV4-2 and TRBJ1-5; D unresolved. V was clipped by 0 bases and J by 3 bases, with 12 bases between them. The CDR3 covers 16 residues. Germline CDR1 is LGHNA and CDR2 is YNFKEQ. CDR3 loop: CASSQEGGGFNQPQHF. As DNA, the CDR3 is TGTGCCAGCAGCCAAGAGGGTGGAGGGTTCAATCAGCCCCAGCATTTT.

The V call is TRBV28, the J call TRBJ2-3, with a possible D match to TRBD2 (5 bases). V lost 7 bases and J lost 2, with 13 bases in between. The CDR3 is made up of 14 amino acids. Germline V CDR1 and CDR2: MDHEN, SYDVKM. CDR3 sequence (DNA): TGTGCCAGCATAGGCGGACTTAACACAGATACGCAGTATTTT. Translating gives CASIGGLNTDTQYF.

This chain joins TRBV5-1 and TRBJ2-5, with TRBD1 identical over 9 bases. With 4 bases clipped from V and 4 bases from J, the junction kept 5 bases outside the gene matches. This CDR3 spans 14 amino acids. Germline lookup yields CDR1 SGHRS and CDR2 YFSETQ. The CDR3 DNA reads as TGCGCCAGCAGCAATACAGGGGGCCGAGAGACCCAGTACTTC. Residues: CASSNTGGRETQYF.

The chain is built from TRBV7-9 and TRBJ1-1; D gene uncertain. The length of the CDR3 is 13 residues. CDR1 is SEHNR, CDR2 FQNEAQ, per germline (reference sequence). V dropped 2 bases and J dropped 1 base, with 5 bases sitting between them. The CDR3 nucleotides read TGTGCCAGCAGCTTATGGGCGAACACTGAAGCTTTCTTT. It codes for CASSLWANTEAFF.

The gene calls are TRBV12-3 or TRBV12-4 and TRBJ2-3; 7 bases are a match to TRBD2. V was clipped by 7 bases and J by 8 bases; unmatched bases: 6. The CDR3 has 12 amino acids. The DNA of the CDR3 is TGTGCCAGCAAGGCGGGGGAGGGTACGCAGTATTTT. Protein sequence: CASKAGEGTQYF.

This rearrangement joins TRBV5-6 to TRBJ2-3; the match to TRBD2 covers 12 bases. In germline, CDR1 is SGHDT, CDR2 YYEEEE. This CDR3 region has 18 residues. Germline trimming cut 4 bases from V and 0 bases from J; bases unmatched to any gene: 9. CDR3 DNA: TGTGCCAGCAGCCGTCGGACTAGCGGGATCCCTAGCACAGATACGCAGTATTTT. It specifies CASSRRTSGIPSTDTQYF.

Written as DNA, the CDR3 is TGTGCCAGCAGTTTGCTCGACAGGACCGTTTGGCCCCAGCATTTT. Translated: CASSLLDRTVWPQHF. The chain is built from TRBV28 and TRBJ1-5; possible D gene TRBD1, 6 bases. Germline lookup yields CDR1 MDHEN and CDR2 SYDVKM. V was clipped by 3 bases and J by 9 bases, with 18 bases between them. The CDR3 runs 15 residues.

The chain is built from TRBV3-1 (or the pseudogene TRBV3-2) and TRBJ1-2, with TRBD1 as a possible D gene (5 bases). Germline values: CDR1 LGHDT, CDR2 YNNKEL (reference sequence). The CDR3 is 14 amino acids. Trimming pared 1 base from V and 8 bases from J, leaving 14 bases between. The CDR3 DNA sequence: TGTGCCAGCAGCCAAGGGGCAGGGCCTAGGGGCTACACCTTC. Protein sequence: CASSQGAGPRGYTF.

The chain employs TRBV7-9 and TRBJ2-1; possibly TRBD2 for D (6 bases). This CDR3 is built from 16 residues. CDR1 SEHNR and CDR2 FQNEAQ come from the germline V gene (reference sequence). V was clipped by 1 base and J by 14 bases, with 24 bases between them. CDR3 protein: CASSLGVPRERVEEFF. DNA for the CDR3: TGTGCCAGCAGCTTAGGGGTACCGCGGGAAAGGGTGGAGGAGTTCTTC.

This clone appeared once. The chain has TRBV6-4 and TRBJ2-2, with D possibly matching TRBD2 (6 bases). V shed 3 bases and J shed 0 bases, with 11 bases lying between them. This CDR3 is built from 16 residues. The germline V gene has CDR1 MRHNA and CDR2 SNTAGT. The DNA for the CDR3 is TGTGCCAGCAGTGATTCGGGGAGGTCGAACACCGGGGAGCTGTTTTTT. Translated: CASSDSGRSNTGELFF.

This rearrangement joins TRBV2 to TRBJ1-6; 8 nucleotides align to TRBD1. Germline trimming cut 4 bases from V and 4 bases from J; bases unmatched to any gene: 12. The germline V gene encodes CDR1 SNHLY and CDR2 FYNNEI. The CDR3 is 18 residues long. DNA of the CDR3: TGTGCCAGCAGTGGTGACCTCTCGCAGGGGGCTTATAATTCACCCCTCCACTTT. Translating it yields CASSGDLSQGAYNSPLHF.

This clone came up a few times. The chain joins TRBV28 to TRBJ1-2; 11 bases align to TRBD1. The CDR3 extends over 14 amino acids. Germline loops: CDR1 MDHEN, CDR2 SYDVKM. J lost 6 bases, V lost 6 bases, and 6 bases had no gene match. DNA of the CDR3: TGTGCCAGCAGGCTGGGGACAGGGGGTCATGGCTACACCTTC. It encodes CASRLGTGGHGYTF.

This clone appeared once. The rearrangement links TRBV7-9 to TRBJ1-1; TRBD1 matches at 7 bases. Germline values: CDR1 SEHNR, CDR2 FQNEAQ (reference sequence). With 3 bases clipped from V and 3 bases from J, the junction kept 7 bases outside the gene matches. CDR3 size: 15 residues. The CDR3 nucleotides read TGTGCCAGCAGCTTTCCCGACAGGGCGGACACTGAAGCTTTCTTT. This encodes CASSFPDRADTEAFF.

This clone was counted once. The chain carries TRBV5-1 and TRBJ2-3, with 7 bases fitting TRBD2. CDR1 and CDR2 from the germline V gene are SGHRS and YFSETQ. This CDR3 has 15 amino acids. The ends lost 2 bases at V and 0 bases at J; junction bases unmatched: 3. CDR3 nucleotide sequence: TGCGCCAGCAGCTTTCGGGAGGCTAGCACAGATACGCAGTATTTT. Translation gives CASSFREASTDTQYF.

This clone was recorded only once. The chain combines TRBV2 with TRBJ1-6, with TRBD1 matching 10 bases. The trim removed 7 bases at V and 9 bases at J, leaving 12 bases unmatched. CDR1 and CDR2 (germline): SNHLY, FYNNEI. The CDR3 is made up of 16 amino acids. In DNA form, the CDR3 reads TGTGCCAGCATCATTACCGGGACAGGGGCGGGTTCACCCCTCCACTTT. Amino acid sequence: CASIITGTGAGSPLHF.

As regards this clone: Compared with germline, one end of the junction differs, possibly owing to a read error. The chain carries TRBV28 and TRBJ1-6; weak D call: TRBD1 (6 bases). CDR1 is MDHEN and CDR2 is SYDVKM in the germline V gene. This CDR3 comprises 16 residues. In DNA, the CDR3 is TGTGCCAGCAGTCCAAGGGGGGGCTCCGATAATTCACCCCTCCACTTT. Protein sequence: CASSPRGGSDNSPLHF. The variable domain in full, completed from reference TRBV28 and TRBJ1-6, reads DVKVTQSSRYLVKRTGEKVFLECVQDMDHENMFWYRQDPGLGLRLIYFSYDVKMKEKGDIPEGYSVSREKKERFSLILESASTNQTSMYLCASSPRGGSDNSPLHFGNGTRLTVT.

The rearrangement joins TRBV7-3 to TRBJ2-1; 12 nucleotides agree with TRBD2. The CDR3 spans 15 residues. Germline V CDR1 and CDR2: SGHTA, FQGTGA. Trimming removed 5 bases from V and 8 bases from J; junction bases left unmatched: 7. The CDR3 spells CASSPTSGRLDEQFF. The DNA of the CDR3 is TGTGCCAGCAGCCCGACTAGCGGGAGACTAGATGAGCAGTTCTTC.

The chain combines TRBV10-1 with TRBJ1-1; no reliable D call. Germline CDR1 and CDR2: WNHNN and SYGVQD (reference sequence). Between the trimmed V and J ends, which lost 1 base and 7 bases, there was a span of 10 bases. The CDR3 runs 13 residues. CDR3 loop: CASSELGRSEAFF. CDR3 coding DNA: TGCGCCAGCAGTGAGTTGGGGAGGAGTGAAGCTTTCTTT.

V gene TRBV27 combines with J gene TRBJ2-7; TRBD1 might be the D (6 bases). With 3 bases removed from V and 3 bases from J, the gap between germline ends came to 15 bases. This CDR3 has 15 residues. In germline, CDR1 is MNHEY, CDR2 SMNVEV (reference sequence). The chain's CDR3 is CASSFGPPGDYEQYF. The CDR3 bases are TGTGCCAGCAGTTTTGGGCCTCCAGGGGACTACGAGCAGTACTTC.